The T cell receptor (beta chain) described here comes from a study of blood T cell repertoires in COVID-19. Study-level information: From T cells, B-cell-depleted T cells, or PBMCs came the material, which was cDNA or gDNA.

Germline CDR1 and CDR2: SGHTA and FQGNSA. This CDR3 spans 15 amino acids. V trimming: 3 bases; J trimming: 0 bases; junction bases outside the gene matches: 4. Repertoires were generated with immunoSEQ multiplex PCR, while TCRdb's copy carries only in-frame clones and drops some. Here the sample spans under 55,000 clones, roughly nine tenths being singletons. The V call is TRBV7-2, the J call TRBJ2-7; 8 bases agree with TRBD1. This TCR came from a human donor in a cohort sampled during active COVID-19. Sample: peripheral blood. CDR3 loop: CASSLRTGSSYEQYV. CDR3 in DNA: TGTGCCAGCAGCTTGAGGACAGGGAGCTCCTACGAGCAGTACGTC.